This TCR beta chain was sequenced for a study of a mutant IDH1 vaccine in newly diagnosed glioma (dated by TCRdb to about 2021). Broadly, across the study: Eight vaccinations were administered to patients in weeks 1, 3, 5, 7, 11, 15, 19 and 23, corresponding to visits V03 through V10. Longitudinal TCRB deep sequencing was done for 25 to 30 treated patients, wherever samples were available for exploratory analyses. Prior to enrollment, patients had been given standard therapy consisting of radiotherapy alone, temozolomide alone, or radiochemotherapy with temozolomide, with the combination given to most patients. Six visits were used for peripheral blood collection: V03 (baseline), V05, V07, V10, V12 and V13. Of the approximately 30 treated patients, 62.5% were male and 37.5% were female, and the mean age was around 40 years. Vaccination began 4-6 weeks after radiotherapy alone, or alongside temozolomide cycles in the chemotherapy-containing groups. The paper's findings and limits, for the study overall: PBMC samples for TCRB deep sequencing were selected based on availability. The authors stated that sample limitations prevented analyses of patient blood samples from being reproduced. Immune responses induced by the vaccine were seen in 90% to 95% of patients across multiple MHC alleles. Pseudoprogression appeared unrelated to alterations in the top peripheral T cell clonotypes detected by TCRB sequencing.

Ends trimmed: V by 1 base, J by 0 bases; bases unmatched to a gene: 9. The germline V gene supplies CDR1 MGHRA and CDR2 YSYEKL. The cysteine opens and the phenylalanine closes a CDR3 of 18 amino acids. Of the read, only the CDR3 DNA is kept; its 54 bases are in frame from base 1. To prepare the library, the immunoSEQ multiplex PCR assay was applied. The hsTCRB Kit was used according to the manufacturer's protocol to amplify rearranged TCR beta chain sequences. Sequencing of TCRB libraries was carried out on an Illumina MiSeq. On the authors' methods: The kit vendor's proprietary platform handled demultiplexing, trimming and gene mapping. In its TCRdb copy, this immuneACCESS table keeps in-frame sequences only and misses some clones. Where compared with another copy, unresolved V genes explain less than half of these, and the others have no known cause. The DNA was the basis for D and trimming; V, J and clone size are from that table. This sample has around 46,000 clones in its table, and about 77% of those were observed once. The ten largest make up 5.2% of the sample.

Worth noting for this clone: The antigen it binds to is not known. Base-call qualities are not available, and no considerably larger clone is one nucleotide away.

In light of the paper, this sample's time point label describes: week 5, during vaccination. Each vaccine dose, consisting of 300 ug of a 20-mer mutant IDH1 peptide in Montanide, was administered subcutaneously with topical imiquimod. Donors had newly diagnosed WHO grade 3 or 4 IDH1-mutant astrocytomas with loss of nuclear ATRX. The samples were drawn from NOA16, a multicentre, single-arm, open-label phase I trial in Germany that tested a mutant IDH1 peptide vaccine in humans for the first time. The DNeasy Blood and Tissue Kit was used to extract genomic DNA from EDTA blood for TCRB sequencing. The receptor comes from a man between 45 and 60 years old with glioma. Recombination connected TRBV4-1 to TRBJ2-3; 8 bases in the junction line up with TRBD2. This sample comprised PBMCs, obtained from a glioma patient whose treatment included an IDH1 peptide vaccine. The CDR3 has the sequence CASSQARQAGASTDTQYF. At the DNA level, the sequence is TGCGCCAGCAGCCAAGCAAGGCAAGCGGGGGCCAGCACAGATACGCAGTATTTT.